This T cell receptor beta chain was recorded in a study of blood T cell repertoires in COVID-19. Repertoires were generated with immunoSEQ multiplex PCR, while TCRdb's copy carries only in-frame clones and drops some. The sample contains 240,000 or so clones, around 90% of which appear only once. Germline V gene sequence: CDR1 LGHDT, CDR2 YNNKEL (reference sequence). The CDR3 covers 15 residues. With 1 base removed from V and 5 bases from J, the gap between germline ends came to 14 bases. The TCR sequence derives from a man aged 55-75 years who had recovered from COVID-19. The rearrangement joins TRBV3-1 (or the pseudogene TRBV3-2) to TRBJ1-1; perhaps TRBD1 as D (5 bases). Sequenced: peripheral blood. As DNA, the CDR3 is TGTGCCAGCAGCCAAGGTACGGGGGTTAGAACTGAAGCTTTCTTT. It codes for CASSQGTGVRTEAFF.